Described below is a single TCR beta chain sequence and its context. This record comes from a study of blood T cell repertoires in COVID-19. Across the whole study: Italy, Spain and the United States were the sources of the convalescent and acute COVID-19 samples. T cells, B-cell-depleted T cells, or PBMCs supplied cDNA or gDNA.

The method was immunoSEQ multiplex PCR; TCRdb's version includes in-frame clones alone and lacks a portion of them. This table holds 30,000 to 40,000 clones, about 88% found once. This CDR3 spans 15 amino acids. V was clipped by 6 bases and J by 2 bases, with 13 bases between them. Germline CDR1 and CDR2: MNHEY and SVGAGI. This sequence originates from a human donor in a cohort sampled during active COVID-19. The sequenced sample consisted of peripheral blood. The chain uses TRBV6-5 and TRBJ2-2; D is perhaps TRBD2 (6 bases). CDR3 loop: CASRAGRGNTGELFF. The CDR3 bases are TGTGCCAGCAGGGCGGGACGGGGAAACACCGGGGAGCTGTTTTTT.